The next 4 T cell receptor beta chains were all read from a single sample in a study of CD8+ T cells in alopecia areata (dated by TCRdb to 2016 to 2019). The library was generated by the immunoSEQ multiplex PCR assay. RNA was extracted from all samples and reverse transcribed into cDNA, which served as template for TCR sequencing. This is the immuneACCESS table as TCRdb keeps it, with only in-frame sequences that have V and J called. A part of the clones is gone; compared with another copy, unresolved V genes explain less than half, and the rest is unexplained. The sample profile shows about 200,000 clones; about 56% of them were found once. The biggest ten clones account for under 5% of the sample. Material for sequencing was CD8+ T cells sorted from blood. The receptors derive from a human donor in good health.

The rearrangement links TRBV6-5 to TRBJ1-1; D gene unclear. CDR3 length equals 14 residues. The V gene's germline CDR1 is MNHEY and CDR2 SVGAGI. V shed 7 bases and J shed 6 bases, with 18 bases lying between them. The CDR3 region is CASTHSATTPEAFF. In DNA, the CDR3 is TGTGCCAGCACCCACTCCGCGACCACCCCTGAAGCTTTCTTT.

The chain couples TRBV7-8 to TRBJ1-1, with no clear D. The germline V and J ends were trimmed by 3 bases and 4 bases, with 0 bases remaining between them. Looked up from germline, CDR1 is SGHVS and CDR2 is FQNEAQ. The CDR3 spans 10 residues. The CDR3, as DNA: TGTGCCAGCAGCTTCACTGAAGCTTTCTTT. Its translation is CASSFTEAFF.

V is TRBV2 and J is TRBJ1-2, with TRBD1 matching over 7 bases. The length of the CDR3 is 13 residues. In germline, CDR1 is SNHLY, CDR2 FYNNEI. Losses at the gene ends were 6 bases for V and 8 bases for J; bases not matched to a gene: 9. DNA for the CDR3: TGTGCCAGCAGCGTTACAGGGGTCTTGGGCTACACCTTC. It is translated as CASSVTGVLGYTF.

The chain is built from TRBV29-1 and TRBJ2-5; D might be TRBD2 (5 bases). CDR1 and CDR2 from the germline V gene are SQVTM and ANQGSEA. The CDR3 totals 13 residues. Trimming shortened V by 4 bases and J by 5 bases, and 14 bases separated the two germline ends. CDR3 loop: CSVGAAREETQYF. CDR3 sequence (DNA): TGCAGCGTTGGGGCGGCTAGGGAGGAGACCCAGTACTTC.